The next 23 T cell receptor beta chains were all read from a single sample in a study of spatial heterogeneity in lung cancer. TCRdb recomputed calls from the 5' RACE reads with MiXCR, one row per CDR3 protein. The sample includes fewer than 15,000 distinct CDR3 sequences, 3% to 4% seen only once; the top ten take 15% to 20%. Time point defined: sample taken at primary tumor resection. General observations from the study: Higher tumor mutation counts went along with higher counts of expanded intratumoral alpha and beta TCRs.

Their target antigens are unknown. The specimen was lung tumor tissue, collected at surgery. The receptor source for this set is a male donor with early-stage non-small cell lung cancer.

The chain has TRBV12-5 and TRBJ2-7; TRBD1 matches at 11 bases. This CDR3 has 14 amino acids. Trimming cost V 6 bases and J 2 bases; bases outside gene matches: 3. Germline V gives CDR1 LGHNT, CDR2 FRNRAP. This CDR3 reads CASGPGQGAYEQYF. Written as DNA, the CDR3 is TGTGCTAGTGGGCCGGGACAGGGGGCCTACGAGCAGTACTTC.

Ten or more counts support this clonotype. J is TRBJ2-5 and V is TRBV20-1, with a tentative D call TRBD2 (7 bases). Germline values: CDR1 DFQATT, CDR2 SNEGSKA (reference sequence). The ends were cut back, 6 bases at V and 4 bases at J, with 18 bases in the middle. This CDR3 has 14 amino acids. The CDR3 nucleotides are TGCAGTGCCGTCGCGGGCGGGGGCGGAGAGACCCAGTACTTC. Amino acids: CSAVAGGGGETQYF.

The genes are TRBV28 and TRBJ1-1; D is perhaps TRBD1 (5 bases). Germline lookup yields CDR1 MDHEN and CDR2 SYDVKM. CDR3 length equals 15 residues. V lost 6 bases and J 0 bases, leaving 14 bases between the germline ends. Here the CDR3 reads CASSQGPTVNTEAFF. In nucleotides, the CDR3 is TGTGCCAGCAGCCAGGGACCCACGGTGAACACTGAAGCTTTCTTT.

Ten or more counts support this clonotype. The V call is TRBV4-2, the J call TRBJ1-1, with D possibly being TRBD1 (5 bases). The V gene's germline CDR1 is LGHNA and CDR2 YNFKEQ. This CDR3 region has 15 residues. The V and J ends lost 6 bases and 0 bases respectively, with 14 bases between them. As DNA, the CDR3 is TGTGCCAGCAGGCCGGGAACGGGGGTGAACACTGAAGCTTTCTTT. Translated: CASRPGTGVNTEAFF.

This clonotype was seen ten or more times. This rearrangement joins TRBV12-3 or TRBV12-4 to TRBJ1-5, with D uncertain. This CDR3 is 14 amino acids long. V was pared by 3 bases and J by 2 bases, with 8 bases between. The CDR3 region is CASSFNYRNQPQHF. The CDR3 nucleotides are TGTGCCAGCAGTTTCAATTACCGCAATCAGCCCCAGCATTTT.

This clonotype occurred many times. As DNA, the CDR3 is TGCGCCAGCAGCTTGGAACGATACCAAGAGACCCAGTACTTC. It translates to CASSLERYQETQYF. The chain couples TRBV5-1 to TRBJ2-5; no reliable D call. This CDR3 region has 14 residues. Germline V gene lookup returns CDR1 SGHRS and CDR2 YFSETQ. V lost 0 bases and J lost 0, with 6 bases in between.

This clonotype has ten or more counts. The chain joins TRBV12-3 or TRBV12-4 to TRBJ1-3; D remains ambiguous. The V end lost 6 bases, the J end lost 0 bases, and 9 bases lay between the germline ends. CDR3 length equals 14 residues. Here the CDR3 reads CASSLSGSGNTIYF. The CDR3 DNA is TGTGCCAGCAGCCTTTCGGGCTCTGGAAACACCATATATTTT.

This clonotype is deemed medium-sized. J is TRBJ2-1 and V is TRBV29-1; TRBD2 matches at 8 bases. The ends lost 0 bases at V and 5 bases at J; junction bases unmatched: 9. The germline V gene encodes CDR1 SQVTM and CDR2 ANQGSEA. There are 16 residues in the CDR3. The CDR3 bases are TGCAGCGTTGAAGATCATAGCGGGGAGGCCAACAATGAGCAGTTCTTC. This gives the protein CSVEDHSGEANNEQFF.

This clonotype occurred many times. Written as DNA, the CDR3 is TGTGCCAGCAGCCTTGGACAGATATTAAACACTGAAGCTTTCTTT. This translates into CASSLGQILNTEAFF. V usage is TRBV12-3 or TRBV12-4 and J usage is TRBJ1-1; D might be TRBD1 (6 bases). V was pared by 6 bases and J by 2 bases, with 16 bases between. The CDR3 sequence is 15 residues long.

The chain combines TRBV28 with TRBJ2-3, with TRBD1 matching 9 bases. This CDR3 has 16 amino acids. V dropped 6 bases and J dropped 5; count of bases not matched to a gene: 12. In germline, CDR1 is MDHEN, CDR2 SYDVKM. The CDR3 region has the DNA TGTGCCAGCAGCAAGAACCGGGACAGGGTCAGAGATACGCAGTATTTT. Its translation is CASSKNRDRVRDTQYF.

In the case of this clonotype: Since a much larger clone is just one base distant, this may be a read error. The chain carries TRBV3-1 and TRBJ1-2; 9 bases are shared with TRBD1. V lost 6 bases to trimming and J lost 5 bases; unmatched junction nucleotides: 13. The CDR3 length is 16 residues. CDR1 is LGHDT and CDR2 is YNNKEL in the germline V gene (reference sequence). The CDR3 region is CASRHETGGSRYGYTF. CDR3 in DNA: TGTGCCAGCAGACACGAGACAGGGGGGAGTCGATATGGCTACACCTTC.

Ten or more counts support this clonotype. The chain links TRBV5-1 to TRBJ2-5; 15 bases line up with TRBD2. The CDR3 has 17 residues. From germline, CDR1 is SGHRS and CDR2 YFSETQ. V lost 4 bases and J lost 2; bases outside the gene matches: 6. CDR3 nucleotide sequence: TGCGCCAGCAGCCAAGGACTAGCGGGGGGGAGGCAAGAGACCCAGTACTTC. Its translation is CASSQGLAGGRQETQYF.

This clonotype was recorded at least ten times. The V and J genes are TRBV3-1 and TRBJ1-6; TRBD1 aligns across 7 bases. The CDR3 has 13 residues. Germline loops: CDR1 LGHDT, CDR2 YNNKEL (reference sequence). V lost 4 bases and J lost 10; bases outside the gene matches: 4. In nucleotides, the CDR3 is TGTGCCAGCAGCCCAGGACAGGAGTCACCCCTCCACTTT. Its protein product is CASSPGQESPLHF.

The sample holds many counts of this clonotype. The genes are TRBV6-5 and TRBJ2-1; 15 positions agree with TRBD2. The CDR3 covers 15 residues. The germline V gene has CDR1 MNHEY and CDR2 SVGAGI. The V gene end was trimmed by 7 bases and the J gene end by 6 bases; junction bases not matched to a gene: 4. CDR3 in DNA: TGTGCCAGCACGGGACTAGCGGGGGGATTCAATGAGCAGTTCTTC. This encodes CASTGLAGGFNEQFF.

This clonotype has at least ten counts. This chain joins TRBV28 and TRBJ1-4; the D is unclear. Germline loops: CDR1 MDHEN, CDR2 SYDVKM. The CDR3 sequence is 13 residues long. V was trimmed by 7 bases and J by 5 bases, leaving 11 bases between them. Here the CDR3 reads CASNQNGNEKLFF. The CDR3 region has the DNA TGTGCCAGCAATCAGAACGGGAATGAAAAACTGTTTTTT.

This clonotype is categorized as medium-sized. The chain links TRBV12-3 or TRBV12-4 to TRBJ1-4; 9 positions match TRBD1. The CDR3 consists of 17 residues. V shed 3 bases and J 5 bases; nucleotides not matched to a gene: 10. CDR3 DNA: TGTGCCAGCAGTTTCCACCTGGACAGGGGTCAGAATGAAAAACTGTTTTTT. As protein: CASSFHLDRGQNEKLFF.

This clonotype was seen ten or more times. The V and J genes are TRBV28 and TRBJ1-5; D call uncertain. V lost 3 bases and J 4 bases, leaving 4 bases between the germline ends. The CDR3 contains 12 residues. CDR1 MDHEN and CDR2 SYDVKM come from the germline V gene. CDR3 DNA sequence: TGTGCCAGCAGTTTTTTGAATCAGCCCCAGCATTTT. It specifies CASSFLNQPQHF.

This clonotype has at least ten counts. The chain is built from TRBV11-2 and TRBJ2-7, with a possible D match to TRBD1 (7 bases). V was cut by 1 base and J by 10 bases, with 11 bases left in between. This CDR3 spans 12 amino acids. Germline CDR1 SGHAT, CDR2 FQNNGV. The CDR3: CASSLVRGDQYF. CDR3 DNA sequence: TGTGCCAGCAGCTTAGTCAGGGGGGATCAGTACTTC.

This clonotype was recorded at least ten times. CDR3 DNA sequence: TGTGCTAGTGGTTTGGTCACAGATACGCAGTATTTT. This gives the protein CASGLVTDTQYF. The J gene is TRBJ2-3, the V gene TRBV12-5; D remains unclear. CDR1 LGHNT and CDR2 FRNRAP come from the germline V gene. The CDR3 is made up of 12 amino acids. Trimming stripped 0 bases from V and 2 bases from J, with 0 bases between.

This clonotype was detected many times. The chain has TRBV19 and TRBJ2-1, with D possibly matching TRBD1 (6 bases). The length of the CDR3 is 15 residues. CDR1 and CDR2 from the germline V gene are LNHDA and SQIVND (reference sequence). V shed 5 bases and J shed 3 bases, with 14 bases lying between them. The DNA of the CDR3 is TGTGCCAGTAGTCTAATAGGACAGATCTACAATGAGCAGTTCTTC. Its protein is CASSLIGQIYNEQFF.

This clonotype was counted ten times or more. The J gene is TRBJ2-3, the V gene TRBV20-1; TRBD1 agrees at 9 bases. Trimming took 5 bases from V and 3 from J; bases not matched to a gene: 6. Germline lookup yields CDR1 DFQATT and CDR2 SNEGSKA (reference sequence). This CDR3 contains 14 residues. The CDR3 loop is CSAPRDRVTDTQYF. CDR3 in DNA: TGCAGTGCTCCCCGGGACAGGGTAACAGATACGCAGTATTTT.

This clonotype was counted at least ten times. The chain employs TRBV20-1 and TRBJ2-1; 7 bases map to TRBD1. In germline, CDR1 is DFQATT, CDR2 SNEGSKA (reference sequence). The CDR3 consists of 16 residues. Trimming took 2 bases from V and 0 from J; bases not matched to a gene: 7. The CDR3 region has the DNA TGCAGTGCTAGAAACAGGGGCGTCTTCTCCTACAATGAGCAGTTCTTC. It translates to CSARNRGVFSYNEQFF.

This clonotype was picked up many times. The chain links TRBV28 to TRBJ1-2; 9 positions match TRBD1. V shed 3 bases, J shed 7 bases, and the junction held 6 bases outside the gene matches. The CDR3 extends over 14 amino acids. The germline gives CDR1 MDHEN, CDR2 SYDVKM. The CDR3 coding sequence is TGTGCCAGCAGTTTCACAGGGGGCGGGAGTGGCTACACCTTC. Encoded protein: CASSFTGGGSGYTF.